Sequencing of this T cell receptor (beta chain) was carried out in a study of patients and donors after allogeneic stem cell transplantation. TCRdb reprocessed the RT-PCR reads via MiXCR and lists one record per CDR3 protein. The table records roughly 2,500 distinct CDR3 sequences, over 7.5% of them present only once. This CDR3 spans 13 amino acids. V was clipped by 6 bases and J by 4 bases, with 12 bases between them. The genes are TRBV12-3 or TRBV12-4 and TRBJ1-2; D possibly corresponds to TRBD1 (5 bases). This receptor was identified in a human donor who was either an allogeneic HSCT recipient or a stem cell or donor lymphocyte infusion donor (not recorded which). It is not recorded whose cells these are; they may come from a transplant donor. Material: blood, either unsorted or a sorted T cell fraction (not recorded which). The CDR3 region is CASSLGGFYGYTF. In DNA, the CDR3 is TGTGCCAGCAGCCTCGGGGGTTTCTATGGCTACACCTTC.